This T cell receptor (beta chain) was captured by sequencing in a study of T cells in localized non-small cell lung cancer. Whole-study results and caveats: Longer survival (overall) was linked to higher T cell density in blood. In uninvolved adjacent lung, T cell clonality reached its highest value, exceeding tumor.

Produced via immunoSEQ multiplex PCR; TCRdb's table is partial and in-frame only. The profile shows approximately 35,000 clones, 92% of them singletons. To note about this clone: What it recognizes is unknown. Compared with germline, one end of the junction differs, possibly owing to a read error.

CDR3 length: 13 amino acids. CDR1 is SSHAT, CDR2 FNYEAQ, per germline (reference sequence). The sequencing here drew on peripheral blood, taken before any cancer treatment. The origin of this receptor is a female donor of 60 years or more with stage I lung adenocarcinoma. The chain carries TRBV7-7 and TRBJ1-1; a possible D gene is TRBD1 (5 bases). As DNA, the CDR3 is TGTGCTAGCAGCCAAGACAGGAACACTGAAGCTTTCTTT. Amino acid sequence: CASSQDRNTEAFF.